The 10 T cell receptor beta chains below were found in one sample sequenced in a study of T cells in Graves' hyperthyroidism and ophthalmopathy (dated by TCRdb to 2018 to 2020). Libraries were made using multiplex PCR. These reads were obtained on an Illumina HiSeq 2000. The TCR beta CDR3 regions were amplified from the RNA transcripts. The TCR CDR3 was subjected to a first round of RT-PCR using the HTBI primer set and the Qiagen OneStep RT-PCR kit. Through fastp at Q25 and MiXCR, TCRdb rebuilt clones from the public reads, retaining in-frame beta chains. Entries are consolidated by CDR3 protein sequence, retaining the most common genes and DNA. In this sample the table shows 700,000 or so distinct CDR3 sequences, about 14% of which occur a single time. Of the sample, about an eighth is held by the ten largest clones. The specimen was blood. The receptor source for this set is a woman aged 45-60 years with Graves' ophthalmopathy.

The genes are TRBV27 and TRBJ1-2, with D maybe TRBD1 (6 bases). Germline V gene lookup returns CDR1 MNHEY and CDR2 SMNVEV (reference sequence). V shed 6 bases and J shed 8 bases, with 19 bases lying between them. This CDR3 region has 14 residues. CDR3 DNA: TGTGCCAGCAGCCCAGATTTTGGGGGCGGGGGCTACACCTTC. This codes for CASSPDFGGGGYTF.

This clonotype appeared many times. The V and J genes are TRBV6-1 and TRBJ1-2, with a possible D match to TRBD1 (5 bases). The CDR3 consists of 14 residues. CDR1 is MNHNS and CDR2 is SASEGT in the germline V gene. The V and J ends lost 4 bases and 0 bases respectively, with 9 bases between them. Here the CDR3 DNA reads TGTGCCAGCAGTGTAGACAGTCCTAACTATGGCTACACCTTC. It is translated as CASSVDSPNYGYTF.

This clonotype has a handful of counts. The rearrangement links TRBV12-5 to TRBJ2-1; TRBD2 aligns across 9 bases. Per the germline V gene, CDR1 is LGHNT and CDR2 is FRNRAP. V lost 7 bases and J lost 6; bases outside the gene matches: 10. CDR3 length: 15 residues. DNA of the CDR3: TGTGCTAGTGCCCCGAGCGGGAGGCTCCCCAATGAGCAGTTCTTC. This sequence encodes CASAPSGRLPNEQFF.

This clonotype was picked up many times. The CDR3 nucleotides read TGTGCCAGCAGCGTAGCCGTGGGAGAGGTATACGAGCAGTACTTC. Amino acid sequence: CASSVAVGEVYEQYF. The chain employs TRBV9 and TRBJ2-7, with D possibly being TRBD2 (5 bases). The CDR3 is 15 residues long. V was pared by 0 bases and J by 4 bases, with 14 bases between. CDR1 SGDLS and CDR2 YYNGEE come from the germline V gene.

The rearrangement uses TRBV7-9 and TRBJ2-4, with D perhaps given as TRBD1 or TRBD2 (5 bases each). Germline V gene lookup returns CDR1 SEHNR and CDR2 FQNEAQ (reference sequence). This CDR3 region has 17 residues. V was cut by 3 bases and J by 0 bases, with 15 bases left in between. CDR3 amino acids: CASSLGVGESAKNIQYF. CDR3 DNA: TGTGCCAGCAGCTTGGGCGTGGGGGAGTCAGCCAAAAACATTCAGTACTTC.

CDR3 sequence: CATSRADTRYEQYF. The CDR3 DNA reads as TGTGCCACCAGCAGAGCGGACACAAGATACGAGCAGTACTTC. The genes are TRBV15 and TRBJ2-7, with TRBD1 as a possible D gene (5 bases). Germline V gives CDR1 LNHNV, CDR2 YYDKDF (reference sequence). The CDR3 sequence is 14 residues long. The germline V and J ends were trimmed by 1 base and 4 bases, with 11 bases remaining between them.

In its sample, this clonotype was seen many times. The chain employs TRBV13 and TRBJ2-1, with 11 bases aligning to TRBD2. Trimming at V came to 4 bases and at J to 3 bases, leaving 5 bases not matched to a gene. Per the germline V gene, CDR1 is PRHDT and CDR2 is FYEKMQ (reference sequence). CDR3 length equals 16 residues. CDR3 protein: CASSSNSGRDYNEQFF. The CDR3 DNA sequence: TGTGCCAGCAGCTCAAATAGCGGGAGGGACTACAATGAGCAGTTCTTC.

This sequence joins TRBV9 and TRBJ2-7; 11 bases are a match to TRBD2. Germline V gene lookup returns CDR1 SGDLS and CDR2 YYNGEE. The CDR3 extends over 15 amino acids. The ends lost 7 bases at V and 4 bases at J; junction bases unmatched: 10. In nucleotides, the CDR3 is TGTGCCAGCGGCGCCTCCTCTAGCGGGAGGTACGAGCAGTACTTC. This encodes CASGASSSGRYEQYF.

This clonotype was detected only a few times. The genes are TRBV18 and TRBJ2-3, with 10 bases fitting TRBD2. CDR3 size: 17 residues. Per germline, CDR1 KGHSH and CDR2 LQKENI. Trimming removed 1 base from V and 2 bases from J; junction bases left unmatched: 6. Here the CDR3 reads CASSPLASGSLTDTQYF. In DNA form, the CDR3 reads TGTGCCAGCTCACCACTAGCTAGCGGGAGTCTCACAGATACGCAGTATTTT.

Many counts were recorded for this clonotype. The rearrangement joins TRBV24-1 to TRBJ2-3; D might be TRBD2 (5 bases). CDR1 and CDR2 from the germline V gene are KGHDR and SFDVKD. The CDR3 covers 13 residues. Trimming left V 2 bases short and J 5 bases short, with 7 bases between. In DNA form, the CDR3 reads TGTGCCACCAGTGATTGGAGCGGAGATACGCAGTATTTT. Its translation: CATSDWSGDTQYF.